This T cell receptor beta chain was captured in a study of radiation and T cells in renal cell carcinoma. V was cut by 0 bases and J by 4 bases, with 20 bases left in between. Germline V CDR1 and CDR2: SGDLS, YYNGEE. The CDR3 totals 17 residues. Noted time point: blood 2 weeks post-SBRT. As for treatment: 15 Gy SBRT to primary tumor, nephrectomy 4 weeks later. The table came from immunoSEQ multiplex PCR; TCRdb's copy has only in-frame clones and leaves some out. Of more than 95,000 clones in the sample, 81% were seen once. The sequenced sample was blood, obtained from a patient whose treatment included radiotherapy and nephrectomy. The TCR sequence derives from a man aged 45-65 years with renal cell carcinoma. The J gene is TRBJ2-7, the V gene TRBV9; maybe TRBD1 (5 bases). The CDR3 is CASSVGWGSDSLYEQYF. CDR3 nucleotides: TGTGCCAGCAGCGTAGGCTGGGGATCAGACAGCCTTTACGAGCAGTACTTC.